This TCR beta chain was retrieved from a study of blood T cell repertoires in COVID-19. In the original workflow: It was from reference gene primer amplification that nucleated cell counts were estimated. Profiled with immunoSEQ multiplex PCR; TCRdb holds only in-frame clones, not every one. V, J and clone size derive from that table, while D and trimming were established from the DNA sequence. This sample has around 160,000 clones, with 80% to 85% found just once. The V and J ends lost 5 bases and 5 bases, in that order; junction bases with no gene match: 5. CDR3 length: 15 residues. The germline V gene has CDR1 SGHDT and CDR2 YYEEEE.

This sequence originates from a human donor in a cohort sampled during active COVID-19. The chain uses TRBV5-6 and TRBJ1-6, with 9 bases matching TRBD1. Sample: peripheral blood. Here the CDR3 DNA reads TGTGCCAGCAGTTTTGGGACAGGGAATAATTCACCCCTCCACTTT. Translated, it gives CASSFGTGNNSPLHF.